The 30 T cell receptor beta chains below were found in one sample sequenced in a study of blood T cell repertoires in COVID-19. Profiling relied on immunoSEQ multiplex PCR, and the TCRdb table lists in-frame clones only, not all of them. The table records around 470,000 clones, about nine tenths of them present only once. Specimen: PBMCs or T cells enriched from blood (not recorded which). The source of these receptors is a man aged 18 to 35 who had recovered from COVID-19.

The V call is TRBV6-1, the J call TRBJ1-6; possible D gene TRBD1, 5 bases. The CDR3 covers 15 residues. Germline values: CDR1 MNHNS, CDR2 SASEGT. V gave up 1 base and J gave up 3 bases, with 7 bases separating them. CDR3 loop: CASSEGQNYNSPLHF. The CDR3 DNA reads TGTGCCAGCAGTGAAGGACAGAACTATAATTCACCCCTCCACTTT.

V and J are TRBV19 and TRBJ1-3, with D hard to call. V lost 7 bases to trimming and J lost 0 bases, with 10 bases between them. This CDR3 is 14 amino acids long. From germline, CDR1 is LNHDA and CDR2 SQIVND (reference sequence). CDR3 protein: CASKSGNSGNTIYF. The CDR3 nucleotides are TGTGCCAGTAAGTCCGGGAACTCTGGAAACACCATATATTTT.

The chain joins TRBV5-1 to TRBJ2-7; D gene uncertain. V gave up 0 bases and J gave up 5 bases, with 12 bases separating them. Per the germline V gene, CDR1 is SGHRS and CDR2 is YFSETQ. The CDR3 loop spans 14 amino acids. CDR3 in DNA: TGCGCCAGCAGCTTGGCCCCTTCTAGAGACGAGCAGTACTTC. Its protein product is CASSLAPSRDEQYF.

The chain carries TRBV3-1 (or the pseudogene TRBV3-2) and TRBJ1-6, with D unclear. CDR3 size: 17 residues. The V gene lost 0 bases and the J gene lost 0 bases, with 9 bases spanning the gap. Germline V gene sequence: CDR1 LGHDT, CDR2 YNNKEL (reference sequence). CDR3 sequence: CASSQDSSSSYNSPLHF. The CDR3 DNA is TGTGCCAGCAGCCAAGATTCCTCGAGCTCCTATAATTCACCCCTCCACTTT.

This clone was seen only once. The chain uses TRBV2 and TRBJ2-1; D is possibly TRBD2 (6 bases). Germline V lookup: CDR1 SNHLY, CDR2 FYNNEI. The V end was cut by 7 bases, the J end by 5 bases, with 15 bases between. CDR3 length: 14 amino acids. The CDR3 here is CASIKGRGNNEQFF. The CDR3 region has the DNA TGTGCCAGCATAAAGGGGCGGGGAAACAATGAGCAGTTCTTC.

The rearrangement uses TRBV7-9 and TRBJ2-7, with TRBD2 matching over 12 bases. The CDR3 covers 15 residues. Losses at the gene ends were 4 bases for V and 2 bases for J; bases not matched to a gene: 3. Germline V gene sequence: CDR1 SEHNR, CDR2 FQNEAQ (reference sequence). CDR3 nucleotides: TGTGCCAGCAGCTCTAGCGGGAGGGCAGCCTACGAGCAGTACTTC. This gives the protein CASSSSGRAAYEQYF.

The gene calls are TRBV4-1 and TRBJ2-6; no firm D call. The germline V gene encodes CDR1 MGHRA and CDR2 YSYEKL. Trimming shortened V by 1 base and J by 8 bases, and 18 bases separated the two germline ends. The CDR3 is 17 residues long. The DNA for the CDR3 is TGCGCCAGCAGCCAAGTGCCCGGTGCATTCGGTTCCAACGTCCTGACTTTC. This encodes CASSQVPGAFGSNVLTF.

The CDR3 loop reads CASSQAEGLAGVEQFF. In nucleotides, the CDR3 is TGTGCCAGCAGCCAAGCCGAGGGACTAGCGGGAGTTGAGCAGTTCTTC. V usage is TRBV4-2 and J usage is TRBJ2-1; 14 bases map to TRBD2. Per germline, CDR1 LGHNA and CDR2 YNFKEQ. V lost 1 base, J lost 9 bases, and 5 bases stayed unmatched. The CDR3 contains 16 residues.

The rearrangement joins TRBV15 to TRBJ1-5, with D hard to call. Trimming shortened V by 6 bases and J by 9 bases, and 15 bases separated the two germline ends. Germline V gene data show CDR1 as LNHNV and CDR2 as YYDKDF (reference sequence). This CDR3 region has 13 residues. The CDR3: CATSPAYGSPQHF. CDR3 in DNA: TGTGCCACCAGTCCTGCCTACGGGTCGCCCCAGCATTTT. The full variable domain, its missing parts supplied by reference TRBV15 and TRBJ1-5, is DAMVIQNPRYQVTQFGKPVTLSCSQTLNHNVMYWYQQKSSQAPKLLFHYYDKDFNNEADTPDNFQSRRPNTSFCFLDIRSPGLGDTAMYLCATSPAYGSPQHFGDGTRLSIL.

The chain combines TRBV11-3 with TRBJ1-3; no definite D call. Trimming took 5 bases from V and 0 from J, leaving 14 bases between them. Germline V gene data show CDR1 as SGHNT and CDR2 as YENEEA. The CDR3 totals 16 residues. In nucleotides, the CDR3 is TGTGCCAGCAGCCTCCACAGTCTCGACTCTGGAAACACCATATATTTT. This gives the protein CASSLHSLDSGNTIYF.

The V call is TRBV10-3, the J call TRBJ1-1; D unclear. V dropped 4 bases and J dropped 4 bases, with 7 bases sitting between them. Germline V lookup: CDR1 ENHRY, CDR2 SYGVKD. This CDR3 has 12 amino acids. The CDR3 spells CAISGVTTEAFF. The CDR3 DNA reads TGTGCCATCAGTGGCGTTACCACTGAAGCTTTCTTT.

The rearrangement uses TRBV28 and TRBJ1-2; TRBD1 is a possible D gene (6 bases). CDR1 is MDHEN and CDR2 is SYDVKM in the germline V gene. With 11 bases removed from V and 7 bases from J, the gap between germline ends came to 17 bases. This CDR3 contains 12 residues. CDR3 loop: CACVWGQGGYTF. The CDR3 DNA reads TGTGCCTGCGTATGGGGGCAGGGTGGCTACACCTTC.

The chain uses TRBV19 and TRBJ1-3, with unresolved D. Trimming cost V 10 bases and J 3 bases, with 10 bases left between them. The CDR3 covers 12 residues. CDR1 LNHDA and CDR2 SQIVND come from the germline V gene (reference sequence). In DNA form, the CDR3 reads TGTGCCACAACAGTTGGTGGAAACACCATATATTTT. This encodes CATTVGGNTIYF.

This chain links TRBV10-2 with TRBJ1-5, with D uncertain. The CDR3 runs to 16 residues. The germline CDR1 and CDR2 sequences are WSHSY and SAAADI. V was clipped by 2 bases and J by 3 bases, with 14 bases between them. The CDR3 coding sequence is TGCGCCAGCAGTGAGGTAGCCTCGATTTACAATCAGCCCCAGCATTTT. Protein sequence: CASSEVASIYNQPQHF.

V gene TRBV11-2 combines with J gene TRBJ1-1, with D possibly matching TRBD1 (5 bases). This CDR3 contains 15 residues. Germline V lookup: CDR1 SGHAT, CDR2 FQNNGV. The V end lost 5 bases, the J end lost 1 base, and 14 bases lay between the germline ends. DNA of the CDR3: TGTGCCAGCAGCGTACGCGTGACAGCGAACACTGAAGCTTTCTTT. Translated: CASSVRVTANTEAFF.

V and J are TRBV29-1 and TRBJ1-5; D remains unclear. Looked up from germline, CDR1 is SQVTM and CDR2 is ANQGSEA. The CDR3 sequence is 13 residues long. This chain's CDR3 is CRARIIAHQPQHF. Here the CDR3 DNA reads TGCAGGGCCAGAATTATAGCTCATCAGCCCCAGCATTTT. The full variable domain, completed using reference TRBV29-1 and TRBJ1-5, is SAVISQKPSRDICQRGTSLTIQCQVDSQVTMMFWYRQQPGQSLTLIATANQGSEATYESGFVIDKFPISRPNLTFSTLTVSNMSPEDSSIYLCRARIIAHQPQHFGDGTRLSIL.

The chain is built from TRBV6-5 and TRBJ2-7; TRBD1 matches at 9 bases. Losses at the gene ends were 6 bases for V and 9 bases for J; bases not matched to a gene: 9. Germline CDR1 is MNHEY and CDR2 is SVGAGI. The CDR3 runs to 13 residues. This CDR3 reads CASRGTGSGGQYF. The CDR3 DNA sequence: TGTGCCAGCAGAGGGACAGGGTCCGGCGGGCAGTACTTC.

The chain joins TRBV9 to TRBJ2-5; TRBD2 might be the D (6 bases). The CDR3 consists of 14 residues. V dropped 2 bases and J dropped 3 bases, with 11 bases sitting between them. Germline values: CDR1 SGDLS, CDR2 YYNGEE. The CDR3 DNA is TGTGCCAGCAGCGTTGGACCGGGGGAAGAGACCCAGTACTTC. Amino acids: CASSVGPGEETQYF.

This chain connects TRBV2 to TRBJ1-6, with a weak D call TRBD1 (6 bases). The germline V gene has CDR1 SNHLY and CDR2 FYNNEI. Trimming left V 7 bases short and J 2 bases short, with 12 bases between. The CDR3 length is 15 residues. The CDR3 coding sequence is TGTGCCAGCAAGGCAGGGGAACCCTATAATTCACCCCTCCACTTT. It translates to CASKAGEPYNSPLHF. Complete variable domain (other parts from reference TRBV2 and TRBJ1-6): EPEVTQTPSHQVTQMGQEVILRCVPISNHLYFYWYRQILGQKVEFLVSFYNNEISEKSEIFDDQFSVERPDGSNFTLKIRSTKLEDSAMYFCASKAGEPYNSPLHFGNGTRLTVT.

The V call is TRBV2, the J call TRBJ1-1; D gene unclear. With 8 bases removed from V and 7 bases from J, the gap between germline ends came to 17 bases. The CDR3 contains 13 residues. The germline gives CDR1 SNHLY, CDR2 FYNNEI. Here the CDR3 DNA reads TGTGCCAGCGATAAGACACGACAAAGTGAAGCTTTCTTT. Amino acids: CASDKTRQSEAFF.

The CDR3 loop reads CASSRTGEYGNTIYF. The CDR3 nucleotides are TGCGCCAGCAGCAGAACAGGGGAATACGGAAACACCATATATTTT. The chain couples TRBV5-1 to TRBJ1-3; 7 positions agree with TRBD1. Germline CDR1 is SGHRS and CDR2 is YFSETQ. V dropped 4 bases and J dropped 4; count of bases not matched to a gene: 8. The CDR3 spans 15 residues. Drawing the rest from reference TRBV5-1 and TRBJ1-3, the complete variable domain is KAGVTQTPRYLIKTRGQQVTLSCSPISGHRSVSWYQQTPGQGLQFLFEYFSETQRNKGNFPGRFSGRQFSNSRSEMNVSTLELGDSALYLCASSRTGEYGNTIYFGEGSWLTVV.

The chain is built from TRBV6-4 and TRBJ1-3, with a tentative D call TRBD1 (6 bases). The germline CDR1 and CDR2 sequences are MRHNA and SNTAGT. V lost 6 bases to trimming and J lost 2 bases, with 8 bases between them. This CDR3 region has 13 residues. This CDR3 is CASRQGTGNTIYF. CDR3 sequence (DNA): TGTGCCAGCAGACAGGGAACTGGAAACACCATATATTTT.

The J gene is TRBJ2-7, the V gene TRBV23-1, with D tentatively TRBD1 (6 bases). TRBV23-1 carries the ORF label, with uncertain function. With 10 bases removed from V and 1 base from J, the gap between germline ends came to 11 bases. The CDR3 covers 12 residues. This chain's CDR3 is CATSGDSYEQYF. The CDR3 nucleotides are TGCGCCACCTCAGGGGATTCCTACGAGCAGTACTTC.

V usage is TRBV9 and J usage is TRBJ2-7, with TRBD1 matching over 7 bases. Germline V gene lookup returns CDR1 SGDLS and CDR2 YYNGEE. This CDR3 comprises 14 residues. V gave up 3 bases and J gave up 2 bases; unmatched junction bases: 5. The CDR3: CASSEQGTPYEQYF. The DNA of the CDR3 is TGTGCCAGCAGCGAACAGGGGACCCCCTACGAGCAGTACTTC.

V and J are TRBV5-1 and TRBJ1-2, with D possibly being TRBD1 (6 bases). Germline lookup yields CDR1 SGHRS and CDR2 YFSETQ. The CDR3 runs to 14 residues. Trimming left V 4 bases short and J 7 bases short, with 17 bases between. The DNA of the CDR3 is TGCGCCAGCAGCCGGGAGGGGGGCACGATTGGCTACACCTTC. This encodes CASSREGGTIGYTF.

V is TRBV11-2 and J is TRBJ2-3; 9 nucleotides align to TRBD1. Per germline, CDR1 SGHAT and CDR2 FQNNGV. The CDR3 contains 15 residues. The V gene end was trimmed by 7 bases and the J gene end by 6 bases; junction bases not matched to a gene: 11. The CDR3 DNA sequence: TGTGCCAGCATCCAAAGGTGGACAGGGGACGATACGCAGTATTTT. Protein sequence: CASIQRWTGDDTQYF. The full variable domain, its missing parts supplied by reference TRBV11-2 and TRBJ2-3, is EAGVAQSPRYKIIEKRQSVAFWCNPISGHATLYWYQQILGQGPKLLIQFQNNGVVDDSQLPKDRFSAERLKGVDSTLKIQPAKLEDSAVYLCASIQRWTGDDTQYFGPGTRLTVL.

The V gene is TRBV3-1 (or the pseudogene TRBV3-2), the J gene TRBJ2-2; 11 bases match TRBD2. The V gene's germline CDR1 is LGHDT and CDR2 YNNKEL (reference sequence). The junction had 3 bases not matched to a gene; V was cut back by 4 bases and J by 2 bases. The CDR3 has 16 residues. CDR3 amino acids: CASSLGTSGNTGELFF. CDR3 nucleotides: TGTGCCAGCAGCCTCGGGACTAGCGGAAACACCGGGGAGCTGTTTTTT.

This rearrangement joins TRBV9 to TRBJ1-5; perhaps TRBD1 as D (6 bases). V lost 4 bases and J lost 7, with 12 bases in between. CDR3 size: 13 residues. Germline loops: CDR1 SGDLS, CDR2 YYNGEE. Here the CDR3 reads CASSSGQTQPQHF. DNA of the CDR3: TGTGCCAGCAGCTCAGGACAGACCCAGCCCCAGCATTTT.

This clone was recorded once. The rearrangement uses TRBV10-3 and TRBJ1-1, with TRBD1 as a possible D gene (5 bases). V was cut by 0 bases and J by 0 bases, with 14 bases left in between. The CDR3 has 17 amino acids. Germline assignment: CDR1 ENHRY and CDR2 SYGVKD. The chain's CDR3 is CAISESQGLPMNTEAFF. In DNA form, the CDR3 reads TGTGCCATCAGTGAGTCGCAGGGACTTCCTATGAACACTGAAGCTTTCTTT.

The chain has TRBV28 and TRBJ1-1; D remains unclear. The V end was cut by 4 bases, the J end by 2 bases, with 17 bases between. This CDR3 has 16 amino acids. CDR1 is MDHEN, CDR2 SYDVKM, per germline. The CDR3 sequence is CASSWRVLAVNTEAFF. CDR3 sequence (DNA): TGTGCCAGCAGTTGGAGGGTTTTGGCTGTAAACACTGAAGCTTTCTTT.